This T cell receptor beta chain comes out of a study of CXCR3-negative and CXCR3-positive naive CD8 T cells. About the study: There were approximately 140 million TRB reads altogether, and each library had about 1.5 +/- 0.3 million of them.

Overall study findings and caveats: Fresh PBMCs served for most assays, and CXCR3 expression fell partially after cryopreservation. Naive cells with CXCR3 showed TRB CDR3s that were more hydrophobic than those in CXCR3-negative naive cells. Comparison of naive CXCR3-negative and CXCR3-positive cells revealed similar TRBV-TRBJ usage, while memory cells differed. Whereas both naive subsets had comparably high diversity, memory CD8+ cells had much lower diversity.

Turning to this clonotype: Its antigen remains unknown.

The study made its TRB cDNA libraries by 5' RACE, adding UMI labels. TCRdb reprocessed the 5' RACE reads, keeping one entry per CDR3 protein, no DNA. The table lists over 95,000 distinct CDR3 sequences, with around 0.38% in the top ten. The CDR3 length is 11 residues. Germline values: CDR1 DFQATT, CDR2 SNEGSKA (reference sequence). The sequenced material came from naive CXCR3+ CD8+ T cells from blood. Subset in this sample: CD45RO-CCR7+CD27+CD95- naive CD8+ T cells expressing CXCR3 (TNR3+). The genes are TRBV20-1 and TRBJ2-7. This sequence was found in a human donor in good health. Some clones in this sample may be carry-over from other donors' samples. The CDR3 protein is CSARDFGEQYF.